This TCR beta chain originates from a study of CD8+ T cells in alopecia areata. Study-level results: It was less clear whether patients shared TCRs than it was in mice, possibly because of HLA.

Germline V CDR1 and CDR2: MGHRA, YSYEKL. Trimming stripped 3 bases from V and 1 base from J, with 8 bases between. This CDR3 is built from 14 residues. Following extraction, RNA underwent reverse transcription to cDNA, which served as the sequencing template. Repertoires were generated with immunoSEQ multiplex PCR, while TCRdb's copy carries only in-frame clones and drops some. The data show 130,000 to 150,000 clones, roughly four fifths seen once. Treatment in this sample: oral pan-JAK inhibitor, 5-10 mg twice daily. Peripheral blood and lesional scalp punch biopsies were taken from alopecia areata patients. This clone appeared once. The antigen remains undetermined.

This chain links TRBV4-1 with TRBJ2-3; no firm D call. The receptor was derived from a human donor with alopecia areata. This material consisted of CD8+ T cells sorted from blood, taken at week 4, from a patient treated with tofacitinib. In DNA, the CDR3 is TGCGCCAGCAGCCAGTGGGTTCGCACAGATACGCAGTATTTT. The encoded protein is CASSQWVRTDTQYF.